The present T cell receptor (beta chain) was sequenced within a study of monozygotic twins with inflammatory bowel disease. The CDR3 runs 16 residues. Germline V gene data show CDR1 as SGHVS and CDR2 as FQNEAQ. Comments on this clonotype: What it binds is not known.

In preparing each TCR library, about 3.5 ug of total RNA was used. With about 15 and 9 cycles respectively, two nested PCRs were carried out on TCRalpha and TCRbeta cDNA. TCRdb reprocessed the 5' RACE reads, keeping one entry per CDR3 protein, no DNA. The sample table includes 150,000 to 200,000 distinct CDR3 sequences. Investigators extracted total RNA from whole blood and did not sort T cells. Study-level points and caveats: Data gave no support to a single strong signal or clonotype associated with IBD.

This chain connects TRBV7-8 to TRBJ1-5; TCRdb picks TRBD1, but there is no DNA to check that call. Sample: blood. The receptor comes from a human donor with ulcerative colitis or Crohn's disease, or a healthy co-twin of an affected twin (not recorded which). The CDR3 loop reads CASSLAYRGQVQPQHF. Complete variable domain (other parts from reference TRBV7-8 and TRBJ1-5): GAGVSQSPRYKVAKRGQDVALRCDPISGHVSLFWYQQALGQGPEFLTYFQNEAQLDKSGLPSDRFFAERPEGSVSTLKIQRTQQEDSAVYLCASSLAYRGQVQPQHFGDGTRLSIL.